This record looks at one TCR beta chain sequence and its context. Extracted from the samples, RNA was reverse transcribed into cDNA to serve as the sequencing template. TCRdb's copy holds only in-frame clones and misses some; the assay was immunoSEQ multiplex PCR. The sample includes about 200,000 clones, about three fifths seen only once; the top ten take around 4.3%. The data originate from a study of CD8+ T cells in alopecia areata. Indicated treatment: oral pan-JAK inhibitor, 5-10 mg twice daily. The CDR3 has 13 amino acids. Germline V lookup: CDR1 GTSNPN, CDR2 SVGIG (reference sequence). After removal of 5 bases from V and 10 bases from J, the junction contained 8 bases not matched to a gene.

This clonotype was sampled from a human donor with alopecia areata. The source was CD4+ T cells sorted from blood, collected at week 4, from a patient treated with tofacitinib. The chain combines TRBV30 with TRBJ1-6; 7 positions agree with TRBD1. CDR3 sequence reads: CAWQGGAGSPLHF. DNA of the CDR3: TGTGCCTGGCAAGGGGGCGCCGGCTCACCCCTCCACTTT.